The source of this T cell receptor beta chain is a study of graft-versus-host responses after intestinal transplantation (dated by TCRdb to about 2021). Study-level background: The transplants that recipients received were multivisceral, liver-intestinal, or isolated intestinal. Rather than being sequenced by the commercial service, samples from three later patients were sequenced in-house on an Illumina MiSeq and processed with MiXCR. To identify alloreactive clones, pre-transplant mixed lymphocyte reaction products were sequenced and then compared with unstimulated pre-transplant donor and recipient T cells. Every recipient was given anti-thymocyte globulin induction, then maintenance tacrolimus and steroids for roughly three years. Bulk TCR-beta CDR3 sequencing was used to track graft-versus-host and host-versus-graft alloreactive T cell clones in the graft, circulation and bone marrow after intestinal transplantation. The cohort enrolled 24 intestinal transplant recipients, one of whom was a retransplant, and 3 patients without pretransplant specimens were excluded. A peak of at least 4% donor T cells among recipient peripheral blood mononuclear cells was the definition used for donor T cell macrochimerism.

The library was made by the immunoSEQ multiplex PCR assay. For most patients, genomic DNA was isolated with the Qiagen DNeasy Blood and Tissue Kit and shipped frozen to Adaptive Biotechnologies for TCR sequencing. For most patients, genomic DNA was subjected to high-throughput TCR-beta CDR3 sequencing by Adaptive Biotechnologies. The study's own analysis went as follows. TCR sequencing data for more than 15 patients were retrieved from Adaptive's ImmunoSEQ software; a few other patients were processed with MiXCR and VDJtools. To correct CD4 versus CD8 sorting errors, sequences present in both subsets at a frequency ratio below 5:1 were removed. CDR3 nucleotide sequences shared between donor and recipient were removed because the origin of such sequences could not be assigned. To be classed as alloreactive, a clone needed at least 2-fold expansion over unstimulated cells and a minimum CFSE-low frequency of 0.002% (template counts) or 0.001% (read counts). Clones detected in sequenced pre-transplant spleen, lymph node, or MLR CFSE-low populations of the donor or recipient were defined as mappable. Cumulative frequency of alloreactive clones was calculated as a percentage of all sequences weighted by copy number. Imported from immuneACCESS, the table was reduced by TCRdb to in-frame sequences with V and J called. These copies leave out some clones; in studies compared against another copy, an unresolved V gene accounts for under half, and the cause of the remainder is not known. The DNA was the basis for D and trimming; V, J and clone size are from that table. The sample table holds roughly 100,000 clones, of which 91% were seen once. The ten biggest clones cover roughly 0.17% of the sample.

General findings and caveats noted by the study authors: The conclusions were limited by the relatively low number and heterogeneity of the intestinal transplant patients. Peak levels of circulating GvH clones were associated with declines in HvG clones early after transplant. GvH clones were detected in recipient bone marrow, and some appeared earlier in ileal mucosa or blood, consistent with an intestinal mucosal origin. High GvH to HvG T cell clonal ratios were observed in the allografts of patients with donor T cell macrochimerism.

Ends trimmed: V by 4 bases, J by 0 bases; bases unmatched to a gene: 18. Reading from cysteine to phenylalanine, the CDR3 counts 19 amino acids. The DNA shown is the 57-base CDR3, in frame from base 1. CDR1 SGHRS and CDR2 YFSETQ are derived from the germline V gene. The time point label here, explained by the study, means: cells obtained before transplantation from donor or recipient. CD3+CD4+ and CD3+CD8+ populations were FACS-sorted from unstimulated pre-transplant donor and recipient cells taken from spleen or lymph nodes. Concerning this clone: This clone's antigen is unknown. No base qualities exist here, and no much larger clone lies one base off it.

The sequencing used unstimulated CD4+ T cells sorted from spleen or lymph node cells, collected before transplant. The sequence is built from TRBV5-1 and TRBJ1-2, and 7 bases in between align with TRBD1. This TCR was recovered from a human donor who was the organ donor for an intestinal transplant. The CDR3 corresponds to CASSPLEEGASLPNYGYTF. In nucleotide form, the sequence is TGCGCCAGCAGCCCCCTGGAAGAGGGGGCCTCCCTTCCTAACTATGGCTACACCTTC.